The entry below gives a single T cell receptor (beta chain) sequence along with its context. These data come from a study of cytomegalovirus exposure and HLA in healthy donors. The PCR employed 60 Vbeta primers together with 13 Jbeta primers. Measured with immunoSEQ multiplex PCR; TCRdb has only the in-frame clones, and not every one. Of 100,000 or so clones detected, 73% appear once; the ten largest clones hold 3% to 4%. Germline V gives CDR1 MGHRA, CDR2 YSYEKL. V lost 2 bases, J lost 3 bases, and 10 bases lay in between. The CDR3 runs to 15 residues. The sample comprised PBMCs. This sequence originates from a man in his forties in good health and CMV-seronegative. The chain links TRBV4-1 to TRBJ1-4; D is unresolved. This CDR3 is CASSQQTAANEKLFF. The CDR3, as DNA: TGCGCCAGCAGCCAACAAACAGCCGCTAATGAAAAACTGTTTTTT.